This is a list of T cell receptor beta chains from one sample in a study of blood T cell repertoires in COVID-19. TCRdb's table, derived via immunoSEQ multiplex PCR, lists solely in-frame clones and lacks some. In the table there are around 140,000 clones, around 87% of which are singletons. Input material: peripheral blood. These receptors were collected from a man over 45 with active COVID-19. The CDR3 runs from the conserved cysteine through the conserved F or W. The D gene is left open where the match is weak. Clone size is not always given. Where it is, it says once, few, many or a class for expanded clones.

J: TRBJ2-7; D: TRBD1; V: TRBV3-1/TRBV3-2; size: -; CDR3: CASSQDATGAYEQYF; DNA: TGTGCCAGCAGCCAAGACGCTACAGGGGCCTACGAGCAGTACTTC
J: TRBJ2-7; D: -; V: TRBV5-4; size: few; CDR3: CASSLKGTYEQYF; DNA: TGTGCCAGCAGCTTGAAGGGGACCTACGAGCAGTACTTC
J: TRBJ2-7; D: TRBD2; V: TRBV7-2; size: -; CDR3: CASSRSGGREQYF; DNA: TGTGCCAGCAGCCGGTCCGGGGGGAGGGAGCAGTACTTC
J: TRBJ2-5; D: TRBD2; V: TRBV14; size: -; CDR3: CASSFRTSGIQETQYF; DNA: TGTGCCAGCAGCTTTCGGACTAGCGGTATCCAAGAGACCCAGTACTTC
J: TRBJ2-1; D: -; V: TRBV11-1; size: -; CDR3: CASSLEVGSYNEQFF; DNA: TGTGCCAGCAGCTTAGAGGTGGGGAGCTACAATGAGCAGTTCTTC
J: TRBJ1-1; D: TRBD1; V: TRBV19; size: -; CDR3: CASSIYRGQGKTEAFF; DNA: TGTGCCAGTAGTATATACAGAGGACAGGGGAAAACTGAAGCTTTCTTT
J: TRBJ2-1; D: TRBD2; V: TRBV7-9; size: -; CDR3: CASSPKAGADYNEQFF; DNA: TGTGCCAGCAGCCCCAAAGCGGGGGCAGACTACAATGAGCAGTTCTTC
J: TRBJ1-3; D: -; V: TRBV4-1; size: -; CDR3: CASSSPGQNTGNTIYF; DNA: TGCGCCAGCAGCTCCCCTGGCCAAAACACTGGAAACACCATATATTTT
J: TRBJ2-3; D: TRBD1; V: TRBV6-5; size: -; CDR3: CASSRDSGTQYF; DNA: TGTGCCAGCAGTCGGGACAGCGGTACGCAGTATTTT
J: TRBJ2-7; D: -; V: TRBV30; size: -; CDR3: CAWSVRGYEQYF; DNA: TGTGCCTGGAGTGTACGGGGCTACGAGCAGTACTTC
J: TRBJ2-1; D: -; V: TRBV6-5; size: -; CDR3: CASRQDPQVYNEQFF; DNA: TGTGCCAGCAGACAAGACCCCCAGGTTTACAATGAGCAGTTCTTC
J: TRBJ1-4; D: -; V: TRBV19; size: -; CDR3: CASSALTGEKLFF; DNA: TGTGCCAGTAGTGCGCTGACGGGTGAAAAACTGTTTTTT
J: TRBJ2-7; D: -; V: TRBV6-5; size: -; CDR3: CASSSTREQYF; DNA: TGTGCCAGCAGTTCTACTCGGGAGCAGTACTTC
J: TRBJ2-1; D: TRBD1; V: TRBV9; size: -; CDR3: CASSVGTGPSYNEQFF; DNA: TGTGCCAGCAGCGTAGGGACAGGACCTTCCTACAATGAGCAGTTCTTC
J: TRBJ2-2; D: TRBD2; V: TRBV2; size: -; CDR3: CASSDPVSGGILRTGELFF; DNA: TGTGCCAGCAGTGACCCCGTAAGCGGGGGGATTTTACGAACCGGGGAGCTGTTTTTT
J: TRBJ1-5; D: -; V: TRBV2; size: -; CDR3: CASSEARASSNQPQHF; DNA: TGTGCCAGCAGTGAAGCTAGAGCTTCTAGCAATCAGCCCCAGCATTTT
J: TRBJ2-7; D: -; V: TRBV11-2; size: -; CDR3: CASSLLQGYEQYF; DNA: TGTGCCAGCAGCTTGTTACAGGGATACGAGCAGTACTTC
J: TRBJ1-2; D: -; V: TRBV7-2; size: -; CDR3: CASSPDRNYGYTF; DNA: TGTGCCAGCAGCCCGGACAGAAACTATGGCTACACCTTC
J: TRBJ1-2; D: -; V: TRBV18; size: -; CDR3: CASSPNVREGYGYTF; DNA: TGTGCCAGCTCACCAAATGTCAGGGAGGGCTATGGCTACACCTTC
J: TRBJ2-7; D: -; V: TRBV4-1; size: -; CDR3: CASSHGNRGRSYEQYF; DNA: TGCGCCAGCAGCCACGGTAATCGGGGGAGATCCTACGAGCAGTACTTC
J: TRBJ1-2; D: -; V: TRBV4-1; size: -; CDR3: CASRRHHREKPLYYDYTF; DNA: TGCGCCAGCAGACGCCACCACAGGGAAAAACCGCTTTACTACGACTACACCTTC
J: TRBJ2-7; D: TRBD2; V: TRBV24-1; size: -; CDR3: CATSDKGGDEQYF; DNA: TGTGCCACCAGTGATAAGGGAGGGGACGAGCAGTACTTC
J: TRBJ2-3; D: -; V: TRBV6-5; size: -; CDR3: CASSYSERPLTDTQYF; DNA: TGTGCCAGCAGTTACTCCGAGCGTCCCCTCACAGATACGCAGTATTTT
J: TRBJ2-3; D: -; V: TRBV5-1; size: -; CDR3: CASSPAVTDTQYF; DNA: TGCGCCAGCAGTCCCGCAGTCACAGATACGCAGTATTTT
J: TRBJ2-7; D: -; V: TRBV12-3/TRBV12-4; size: -; CDR3: CASSYRVHEQYF; DNA: TGTGCCAGCAGTTACAGGGTCCACGAGCAGTACTTC
J: TRBJ2-3; D: TRBD2; V: TRBV5-6; size: -; CDR3: CASSFAGGASDTQYF; DNA: TGTGCCAGCAGCTTCGCGGGGGGGGCTTCAGATACGCAGTATTTT
J: TRBJ2-1; D: TRBD2; V: TRBV7-2; size: -; CDR3: CASSLSGGAGNEQFF; DNA: TGTGCCAGCAGCTTAAGCGGGGGGGCAGGGAATGAGCAGTTCTTC
J: TRBJ1-1; D: -; V: TRBV2; size: once; CDR3: CASERGEGGGTEAFF; DNA: TGTGCCAGTGAAAGAGGGGAGGGTGGTGGGACTGAAGCTTTCTTT
J: TRBJ2-4; D: -; V: TRBV15; size: -; CDR3: CATSRGAPRDIQYF; DNA: TGTGCCACCAGCAGGGGGGCCCCTAGGGACATTCAGTACTTC
J: TRBJ1-5; D: -; V: TRBV7-2; size: -; CDR3: CASSAGTAGKRVQPQHF; DNA: TGTGCCAGCAGCGCGGGGACGGCCGGGAAGAGGGTTCAGCCCCAGCATTTT
J: TRBJ2-1; D: TRBD2; V: TRBV5-4; size: -; CDR3: CASRLAGSSYNEQFF; DNA: TGTGCCAGCAGATTAGCGGGGAGCTCCTACAATGAGCAGTTCTTC
J: TRBJ2-5; D: -; V: TRBV4-2; size: few; CDR3: CASSRTWGVEETQYF; DNA: TGTGCCAGCAGTAGAACCTGGGGGGTAGAAGAGACCCAGTACTTC
J: TRBJ1-1; D: -; V: TRBV13; size: once; CDR3: CASSFTGTPDTEAFF; DNA: TGTGCCAGCAGCTTTACCGGGACTCCCGACACTGAAGCTTTCTTT